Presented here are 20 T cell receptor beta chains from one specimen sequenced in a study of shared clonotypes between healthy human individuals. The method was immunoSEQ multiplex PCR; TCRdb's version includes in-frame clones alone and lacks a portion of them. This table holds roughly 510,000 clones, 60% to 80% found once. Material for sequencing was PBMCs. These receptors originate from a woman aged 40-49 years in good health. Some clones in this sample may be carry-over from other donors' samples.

In DNA, the CDR3 is TGTGCCAGTAGTATAGGCGGGACAGGGGGCTACGAGCAGTACTTC. Its translation: CASSIGGTGGYEQYF. The gene calls are TRBV19 and TRBJ2-7; TRBD1 matches at 11 bases. Germline V CDR1 and CDR2: LNHDA, SQIVND (reference sequence). V dropped 1 base and J dropped 3; count of bases not matched to a gene: 2. The length of the CDR3 is 15 residues.

The DNA of the CDR3 is TGTGCCAGCAGCAACAACAGGGTTTTCGGGACCCAGTACTTC. Amino acids: CASSNNRVFGTQYF. The gene calls are TRBV7-6 and TRBJ2-5; perhaps TRBD1 as D (6 bases). V was pared by 5 bases and J by 7 bases, with 17 bases between. Germline V gives CDR1 SGHVS, CDR2 FNYEAQ. The CDR3 extends over 14 amino acids.

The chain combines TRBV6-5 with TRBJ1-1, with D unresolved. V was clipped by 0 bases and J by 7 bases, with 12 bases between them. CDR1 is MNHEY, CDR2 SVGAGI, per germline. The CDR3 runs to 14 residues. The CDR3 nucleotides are TGTGCCAGCAGTTACTCCTCCGGGGAGAGTGAAGCTTTCTTT. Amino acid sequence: CASSYSSGESEAFF.

The CDR3 is CASSFEGYTDTQYF. In DNA, the CDR3 is TGTGCCAGCAGCTTCGAGGGTTACACAGATACGCAGTATTTT. The chain carries TRBV9 and TRBJ2-3, with a tentative D call TRBD2 (5 bases). V gave up 4 bases and J gave up 2 bases, with 11 bases separating them. The CDR3 has 14 amino acids. Germline assignment: CDR1 SGDLS and CDR2 YYNGEE.

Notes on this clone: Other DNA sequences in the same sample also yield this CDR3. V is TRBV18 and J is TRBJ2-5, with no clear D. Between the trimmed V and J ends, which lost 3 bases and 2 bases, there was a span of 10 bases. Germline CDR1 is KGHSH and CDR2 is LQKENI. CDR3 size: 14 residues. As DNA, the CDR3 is TGTGCCAGCTCACCTGGACGGATACAAGAGACCCAGTACTTC. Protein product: CASSPGRIQETQYF. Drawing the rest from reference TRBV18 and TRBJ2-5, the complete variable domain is NAGVMQNPRHLVRRRGQEARLRCSPMKGHSHVYWYRQLPEEGLKFMVYLQKENIIDESGMPKERFSAEFPKEGPSILRIQQVVRGDSAAYFCASSPGRIQETQYFGPGTRLLVL.

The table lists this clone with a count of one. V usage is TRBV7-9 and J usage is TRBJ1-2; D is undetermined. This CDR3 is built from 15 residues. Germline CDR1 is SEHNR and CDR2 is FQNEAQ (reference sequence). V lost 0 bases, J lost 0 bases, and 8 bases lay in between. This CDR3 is CASSLAAAANYGYTF. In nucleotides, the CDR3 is TGTGCCAGCAGCTTAGCGGCAGCAGCTAACTATGGCTACACCTTC. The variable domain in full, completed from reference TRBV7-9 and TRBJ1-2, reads DTGVSQNPRHKITKRGQNVTFRCDPISEHNRLYWYRQTLGQGPEFLTYFQNEAQLEKSRLLSDRFSAERPKGSFSTLEIQRTEQGDSAMYLCASSLAAAANYGYTFGSGTRLTVV.

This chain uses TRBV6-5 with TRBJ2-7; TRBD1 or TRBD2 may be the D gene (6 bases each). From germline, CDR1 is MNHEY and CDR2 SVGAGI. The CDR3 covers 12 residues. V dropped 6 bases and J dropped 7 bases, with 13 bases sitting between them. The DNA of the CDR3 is TGTGCCAGCAGCCGAACGGGGGCAGAGCAGTACTTC. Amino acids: CASSRTGAEQYF.

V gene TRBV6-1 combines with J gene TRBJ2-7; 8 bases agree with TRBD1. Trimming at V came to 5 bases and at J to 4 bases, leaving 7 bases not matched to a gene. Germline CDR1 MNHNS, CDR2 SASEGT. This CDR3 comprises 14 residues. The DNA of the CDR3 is TGTGCCAGCAGTACTGACAGGGGCCAGTACGAGCAGTACTTC. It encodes CASSTDRGQYEQYF.

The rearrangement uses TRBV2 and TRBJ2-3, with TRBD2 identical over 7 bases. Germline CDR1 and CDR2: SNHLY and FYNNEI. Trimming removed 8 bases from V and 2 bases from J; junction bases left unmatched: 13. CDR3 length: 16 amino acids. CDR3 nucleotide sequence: TGTGCCAGCCCCGGGGAGCGGGCGGGAGCCACAGATACGCAGTATTTT. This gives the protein CASPGERAGATDTQYF.

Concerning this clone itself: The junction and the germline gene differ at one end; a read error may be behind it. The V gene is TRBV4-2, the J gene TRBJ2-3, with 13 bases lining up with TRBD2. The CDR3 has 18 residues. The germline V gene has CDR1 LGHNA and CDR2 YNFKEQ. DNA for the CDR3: TGTGCCAGCAGTCAAGTTGGGACTAGCGGGATTTTTACAGATACGCAGTATTTT. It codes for CASSQVGTSGIFTDTQYF.

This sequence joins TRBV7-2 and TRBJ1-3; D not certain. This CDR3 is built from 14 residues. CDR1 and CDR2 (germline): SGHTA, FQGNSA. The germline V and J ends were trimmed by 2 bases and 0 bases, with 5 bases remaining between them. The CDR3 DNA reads TGTGCCAGCAGCTTACTGAGCTCTGGAAACACCATATATTTT. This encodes CASSLLSSGNTIYF.

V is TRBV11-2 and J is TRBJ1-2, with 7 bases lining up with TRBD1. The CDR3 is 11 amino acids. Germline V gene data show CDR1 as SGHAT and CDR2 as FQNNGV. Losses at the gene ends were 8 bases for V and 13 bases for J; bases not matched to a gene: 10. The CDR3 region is CASGSGTASTF. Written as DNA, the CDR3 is TGTGCCAGCGGATCCGGGACAGCCTCCACCTTC.

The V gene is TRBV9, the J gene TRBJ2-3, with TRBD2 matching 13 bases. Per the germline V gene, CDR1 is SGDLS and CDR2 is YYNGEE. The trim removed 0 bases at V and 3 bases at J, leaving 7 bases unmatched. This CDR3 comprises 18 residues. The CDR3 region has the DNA TGTGCCAGCAGCGTAGCGGGACTAGCGGGAAGGGGGACAGATACGCAGTATTTT. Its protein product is CASSVAGLAGRGTDTQYF.

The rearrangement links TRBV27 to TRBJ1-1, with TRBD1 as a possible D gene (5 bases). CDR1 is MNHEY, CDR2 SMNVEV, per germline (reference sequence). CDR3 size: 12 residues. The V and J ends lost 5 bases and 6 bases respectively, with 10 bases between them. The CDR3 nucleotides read TGTGCCAGCAGTAGAACGGGGGCTGAAGCTTTCTTT. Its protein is CASSRTGAEAFF.

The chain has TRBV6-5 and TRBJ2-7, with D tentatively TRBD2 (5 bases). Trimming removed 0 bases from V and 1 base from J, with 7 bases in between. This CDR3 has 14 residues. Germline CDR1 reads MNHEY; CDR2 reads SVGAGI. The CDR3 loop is CASSYSRGSYEQYF. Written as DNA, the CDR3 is TGTGCCAGCAGTTACTCACGGGGATCCTACGAGCAGTACTTC.

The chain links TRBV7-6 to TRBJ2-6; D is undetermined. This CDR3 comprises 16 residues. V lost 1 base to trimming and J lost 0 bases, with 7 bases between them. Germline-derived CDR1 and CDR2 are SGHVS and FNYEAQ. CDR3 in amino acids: CASSLEGFSGANVLTF. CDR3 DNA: TGTGCCAGCAGCTTAGAGGGATTCTCTGGGGCCAACGTCCTGACTTTC.

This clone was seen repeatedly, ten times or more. The CDR3 spells CASSQWTGRRGETQYF. The CDR3 region has the DNA TGTGCCAGCAGCCAATGGACAGGGAGGAGGGGAGAGACCCAGTACTTC. J is TRBJ2-5 and V is TRBV7-9; 8 bases agree with TRBD1. The germline V gene has CDR1 SEHNR and CDR2 FQNEAQ (reference sequence). There are 16 residues in the CDR3. The V gene end was trimmed by 5 bases and the J gene end by 4 bases; junction bases not matched to a gene: 12.

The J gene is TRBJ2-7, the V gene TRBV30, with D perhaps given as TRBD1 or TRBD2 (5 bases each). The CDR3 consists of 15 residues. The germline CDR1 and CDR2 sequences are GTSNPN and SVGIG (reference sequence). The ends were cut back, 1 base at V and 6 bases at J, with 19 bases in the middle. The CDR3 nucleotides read TGTGCCTGGAGTGAGGGGAGACTGGCGTCGTCCGAGCAGTACTTC. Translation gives CAWSEGRLASSEQYF.

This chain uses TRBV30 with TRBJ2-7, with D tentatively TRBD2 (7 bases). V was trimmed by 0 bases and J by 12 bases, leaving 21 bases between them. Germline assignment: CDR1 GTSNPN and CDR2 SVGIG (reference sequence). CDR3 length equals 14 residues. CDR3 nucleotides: TGTGCCTGGAGTGTAAGAGGGGGACTAAGCAAGCCGTACTTC. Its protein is CAWSVRGGLSKPYF.

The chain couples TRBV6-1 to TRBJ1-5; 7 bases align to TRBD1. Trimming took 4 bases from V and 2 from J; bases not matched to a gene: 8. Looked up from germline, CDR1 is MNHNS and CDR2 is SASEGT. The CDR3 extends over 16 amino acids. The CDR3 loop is CASSAVGTGGNQPQHF. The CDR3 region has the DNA TGTGCCAGCAGTGCTGTGGGAACAGGGGGCAATCAGCCCCAGCATTTT.